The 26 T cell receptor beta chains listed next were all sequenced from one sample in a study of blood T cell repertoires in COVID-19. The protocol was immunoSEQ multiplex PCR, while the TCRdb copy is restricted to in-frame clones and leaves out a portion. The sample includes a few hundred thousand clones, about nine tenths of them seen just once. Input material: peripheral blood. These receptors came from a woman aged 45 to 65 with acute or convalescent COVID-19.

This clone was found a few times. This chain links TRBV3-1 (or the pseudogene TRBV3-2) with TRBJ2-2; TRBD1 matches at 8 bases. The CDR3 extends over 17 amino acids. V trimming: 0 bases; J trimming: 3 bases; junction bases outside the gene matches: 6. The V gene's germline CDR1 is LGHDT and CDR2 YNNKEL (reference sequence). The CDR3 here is CASSQEGRGLDTGELFF. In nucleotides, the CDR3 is TGTGCCAGCAGCCAAGAGGGCAGGGGGCTAGACACCGGGGAGCTGTTTTTT.

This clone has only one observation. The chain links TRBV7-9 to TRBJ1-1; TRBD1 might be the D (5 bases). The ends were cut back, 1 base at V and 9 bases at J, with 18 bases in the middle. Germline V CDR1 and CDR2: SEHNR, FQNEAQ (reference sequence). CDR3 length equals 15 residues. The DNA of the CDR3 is TGTGCCAGCAGCTTAGAAGGCAGGGTGGGGGGAAAAGCTTTCTTT. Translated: CASSLEGRVGGKAFF.

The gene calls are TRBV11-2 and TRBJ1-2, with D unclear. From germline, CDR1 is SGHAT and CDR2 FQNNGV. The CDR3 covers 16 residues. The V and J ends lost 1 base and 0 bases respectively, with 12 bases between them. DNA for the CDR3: TGTGCCAGCAGCTTAGGCCGGACTTTAGCTAACTATGGCTACACCTTC. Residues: CASSLGRTLANYGYTF.

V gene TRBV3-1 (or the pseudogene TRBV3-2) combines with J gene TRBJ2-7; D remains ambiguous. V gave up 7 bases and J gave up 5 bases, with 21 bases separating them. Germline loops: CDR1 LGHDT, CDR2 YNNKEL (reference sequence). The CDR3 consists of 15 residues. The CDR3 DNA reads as TGTGCCAGCAACCTAAAGATTCCCCTCTTGGACGAGCAGTACTTC. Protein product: CASNLKIPLLDEQYF.

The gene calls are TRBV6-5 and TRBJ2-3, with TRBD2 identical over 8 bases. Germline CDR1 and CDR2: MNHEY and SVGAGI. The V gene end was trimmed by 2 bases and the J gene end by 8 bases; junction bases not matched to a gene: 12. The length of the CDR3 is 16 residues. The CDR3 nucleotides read TGTGCCAGCAGTTACCCAGCGGGGGAAAAGGGAGGTACGCAGTATTTT. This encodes CASSYPAGEKGGTQYF.

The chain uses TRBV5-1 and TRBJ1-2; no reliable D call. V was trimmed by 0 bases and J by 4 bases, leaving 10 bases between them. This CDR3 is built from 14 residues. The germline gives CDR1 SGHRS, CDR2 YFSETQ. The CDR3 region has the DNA TGCGCCAGCAGCTTGGGGACTCACTTCTATGGCTACACCTTC. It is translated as CASSLGTHFYGYTF.

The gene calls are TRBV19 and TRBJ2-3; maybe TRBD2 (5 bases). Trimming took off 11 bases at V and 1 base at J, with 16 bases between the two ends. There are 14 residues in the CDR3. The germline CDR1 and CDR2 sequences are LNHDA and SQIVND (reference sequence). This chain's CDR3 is CAVGEGLGTDTQYF. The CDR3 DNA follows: TGTGCCGTCGGCGAGGGCCTAGGCACAGATACGCAGTATTTT.

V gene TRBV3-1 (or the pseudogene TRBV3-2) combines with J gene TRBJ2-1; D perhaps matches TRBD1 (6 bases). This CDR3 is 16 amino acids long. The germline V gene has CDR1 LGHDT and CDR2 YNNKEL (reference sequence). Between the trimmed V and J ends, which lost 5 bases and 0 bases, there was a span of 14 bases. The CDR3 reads CASSGWDTSSYNEQFF. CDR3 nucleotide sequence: TGTGCCAGCAGCGGCTGGGACACGAGCTCCTACAATGAGCAGTTCTTC.

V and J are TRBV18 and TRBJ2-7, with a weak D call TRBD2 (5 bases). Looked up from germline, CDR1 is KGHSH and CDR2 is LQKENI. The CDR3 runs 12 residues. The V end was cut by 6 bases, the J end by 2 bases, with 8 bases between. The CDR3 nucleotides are TGTGCCAGCTCCGACGGGGCCTACGAGCAGTACTTC. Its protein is CASSDGAYEQYF.

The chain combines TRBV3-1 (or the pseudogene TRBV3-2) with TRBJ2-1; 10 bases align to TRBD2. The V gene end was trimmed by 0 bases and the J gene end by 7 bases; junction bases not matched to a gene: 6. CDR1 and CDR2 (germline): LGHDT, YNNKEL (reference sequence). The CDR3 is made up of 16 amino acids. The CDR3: CASSQDPSGRGNEQFF. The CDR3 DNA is TGTGCCAGCAGCCAAGATCCGAGCGGGAGGGGAAATGAGCAGTTCTTC.

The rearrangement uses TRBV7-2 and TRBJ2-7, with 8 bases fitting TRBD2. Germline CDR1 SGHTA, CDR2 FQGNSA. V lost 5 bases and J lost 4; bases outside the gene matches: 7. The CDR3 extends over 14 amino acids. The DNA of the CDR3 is TGTGCCAGCAGCCTTGCACGGGGGGGGTACGAGCAGTACTTC. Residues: CASSLARGGYEQYF. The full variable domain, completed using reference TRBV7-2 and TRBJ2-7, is GAGVSQSPSNKVTEKGKDVELRCDPISGHTALYWYRQSLGQGLEFLIYFQGNSAPDKSGLPSDRFSAERTGGSVSTLTIQRTQQEDSAVYLCASSLARGGYEQYFGPGTRLTVT.

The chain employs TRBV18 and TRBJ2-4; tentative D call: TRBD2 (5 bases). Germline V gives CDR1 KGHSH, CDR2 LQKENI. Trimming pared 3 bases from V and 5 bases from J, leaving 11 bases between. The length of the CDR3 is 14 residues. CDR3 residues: CASSPLDGENIQYF. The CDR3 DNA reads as TGTGCCAGCTCACCTTTGGACGGGGAAAACATTCAGTACTTC.

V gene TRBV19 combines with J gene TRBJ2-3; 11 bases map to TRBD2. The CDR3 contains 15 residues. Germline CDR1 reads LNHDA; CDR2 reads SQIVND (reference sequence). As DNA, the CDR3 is TGTGCTGTTTCCACTAGCGGGGGTAGCACAGATACGCAGTATTTT. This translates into CAVSTSGGSTDTQYF. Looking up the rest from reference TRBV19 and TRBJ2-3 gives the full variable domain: DGGITQSPKYLFRKEGQNVTLSCEQNLNHDAMYWYRQDPGQGLRLIYYSQIVNDFQKGDIAEGYSVSREKKESFPLTVTSAQKNPTAFYLCAVSTSGGSTDTQYFGPGTRLTVL.

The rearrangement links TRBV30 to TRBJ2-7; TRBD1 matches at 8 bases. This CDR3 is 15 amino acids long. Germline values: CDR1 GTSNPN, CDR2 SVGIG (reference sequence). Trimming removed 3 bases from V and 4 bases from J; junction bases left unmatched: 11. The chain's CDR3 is CAWRATGASKYEQYF. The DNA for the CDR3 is TGTGCCTGGAGGGCGACAGGGGCCTCTAAGTACGAGCAGTACTTC.

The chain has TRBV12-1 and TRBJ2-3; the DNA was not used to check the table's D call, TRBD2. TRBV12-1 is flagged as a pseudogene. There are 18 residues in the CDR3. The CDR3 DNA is TGTGCCAGCAGCTGGCCCACCCCGAGCGGGGGGGCCGGAGATACGCAGTATTTT. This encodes CASSWPTPSGGAGDTQYF.

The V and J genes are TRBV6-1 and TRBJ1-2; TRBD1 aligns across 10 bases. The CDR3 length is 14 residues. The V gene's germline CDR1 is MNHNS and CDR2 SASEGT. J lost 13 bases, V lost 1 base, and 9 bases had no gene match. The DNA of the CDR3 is TGTGCCAGCAGTGAAGACCGGGACAGGGGTACGGGCACCTTC. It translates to CASSEDRDRGTGTF.

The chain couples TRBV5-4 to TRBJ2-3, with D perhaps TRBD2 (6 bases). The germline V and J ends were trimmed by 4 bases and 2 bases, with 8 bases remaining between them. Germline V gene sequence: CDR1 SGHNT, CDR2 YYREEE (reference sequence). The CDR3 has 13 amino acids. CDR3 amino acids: CASSRGATDTQYF. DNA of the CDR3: TGTGCCAGCAGCCGCGGGGCCACAGATACGCAGTATTTT. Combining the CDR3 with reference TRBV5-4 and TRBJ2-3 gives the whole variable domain ETGVTQSPTHLIKTRGQQVTLRCSSQSGHNTVSWYQQALGQGPQFIFQYYREEENGRGNFPPRFSGLQFPNYSSELNVNALELDDSALYLCASSRGATDTQYFGPGTRLTVL.

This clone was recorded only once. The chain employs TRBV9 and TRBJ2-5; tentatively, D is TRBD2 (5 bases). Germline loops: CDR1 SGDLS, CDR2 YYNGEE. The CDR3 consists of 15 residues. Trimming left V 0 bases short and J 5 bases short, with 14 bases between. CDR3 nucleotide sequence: TGTGCCAGCAGCGTAGACGGCAGCCCGGGGGAGACCCAGTACTTC. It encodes CASSVDGSPGETQYF.

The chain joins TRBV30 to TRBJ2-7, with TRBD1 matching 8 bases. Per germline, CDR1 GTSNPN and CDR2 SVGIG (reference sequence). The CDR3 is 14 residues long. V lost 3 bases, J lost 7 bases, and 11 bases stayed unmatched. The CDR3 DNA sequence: TGTGCCTGGAGCGTTTACGGACAGGGAAGGGAGCAGTACTTC. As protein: CAWSVYGQGREQYF.

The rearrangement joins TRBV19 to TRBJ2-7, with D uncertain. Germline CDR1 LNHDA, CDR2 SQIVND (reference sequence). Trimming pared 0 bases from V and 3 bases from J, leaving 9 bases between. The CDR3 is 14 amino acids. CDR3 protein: CASSIDGKNYEQYF. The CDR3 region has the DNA TGTGCCAGTAGTATAGATGGCAAAAACTACGAGCAGTACTTC.

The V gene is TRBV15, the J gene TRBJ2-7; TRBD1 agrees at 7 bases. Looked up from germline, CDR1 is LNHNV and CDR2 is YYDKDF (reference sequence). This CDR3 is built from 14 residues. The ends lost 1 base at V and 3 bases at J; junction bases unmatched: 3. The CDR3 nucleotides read TGTGCCACCAGCAGAGGGGACAGCAACTACGAGCAGTACTTC. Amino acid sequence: CATSRGDSNYEQYF.

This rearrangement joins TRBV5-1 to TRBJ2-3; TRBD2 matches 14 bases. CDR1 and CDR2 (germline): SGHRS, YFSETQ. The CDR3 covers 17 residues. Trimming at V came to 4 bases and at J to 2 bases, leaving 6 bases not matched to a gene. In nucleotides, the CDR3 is TGCGCCAGCAGCGGAGGGACTAGCGGGAGCCTCACAGATACGCAGTATTTT. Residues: CASSGGTSGSLTDTQYF.

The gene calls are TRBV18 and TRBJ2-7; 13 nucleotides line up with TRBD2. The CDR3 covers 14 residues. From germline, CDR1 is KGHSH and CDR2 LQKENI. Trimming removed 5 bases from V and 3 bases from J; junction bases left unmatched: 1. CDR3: CASSGTSGIYEQYF. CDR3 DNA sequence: TGTGCCAGCTCAGGGACTAGCGGGATCTACGAGCAGTACTTC.

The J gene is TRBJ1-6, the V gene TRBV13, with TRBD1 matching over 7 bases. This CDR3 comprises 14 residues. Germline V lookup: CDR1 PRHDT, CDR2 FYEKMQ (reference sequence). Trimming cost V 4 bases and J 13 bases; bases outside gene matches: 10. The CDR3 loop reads CASSSRQGLEPLHF. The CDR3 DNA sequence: TGTGCCAGCAGCTCCAGACAGGGCCTGGAGCCCCTCCACTTT.

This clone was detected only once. DNA of the CDR3: TGCGCCAGCGGGGCGGGGGTGAACACCGGGGAGCTGTTTTTT. Translating it yields CASGAGVNTGELFF. The rearrangement links TRBV4-3 to TRBJ2-2; 7 bases map to TRBD2. After removal of 8 bases from V and 1 base from J, the junction contained 4 bases not matched to a gene. Germline-derived CDR1 and CDR2 are LGHNA and YSLEER. The CDR3 runs 14 residues.

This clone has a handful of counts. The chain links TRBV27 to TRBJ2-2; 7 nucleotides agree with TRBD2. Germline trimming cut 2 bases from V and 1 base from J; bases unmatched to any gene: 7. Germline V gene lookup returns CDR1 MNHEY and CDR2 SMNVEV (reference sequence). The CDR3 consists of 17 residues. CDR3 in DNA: TGTGCCAGCAGTTTAATCCCGGCTAGCGGGAACACCGGGGAGCTGTTTTTT. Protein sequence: CASSLIPASGNTGELFF.